This T cell receptor beta chain emerged from a study of shared clonotypes between healthy human individuals. CD45RO-negative, CCR7-selected cells formed the naive CD8 fraction, which excluded terminally differentiated effector memory CD45RA+ cells. Libraries were prepared by immunoSEQ multiplex PCR; TCRdb keeps only in-frame clonotypes and omits some of them. The data hold 2 million to 2.5 million clones, with 93% observed a single time. Study-wide points: Incompleteness in sorted-subset sequencing, despite large depth, was shown by rarefaction. A reduction in generation probabilities was seen for non-shared clonotypes relative to those shared by all four donors.

Germline CDR1 reads LGHNA; CDR2 reads YSLEER. The ends were cut back, 0 bases at V and 3 bases at J, with 7 bases in the middle. This CDR3 has 14 residues. Remarks on this clone: Its target is unknown.

The sample taken for sequencing was naive CD8+ T cells from PBMCs. The V call is TRBV4-3, the J call TRBJ2-3; D may be TRBD2 (5 bases). The receptor's source is a man aged 18 to 35 in good health. Some clones in this sample may be carry-over from other donors' samples. CDR3 sequence (DNA): TGCGCCAGCAGCCAAGAGAGGGAAACAGATACGCAGTATTTT. Protein: CASSQERETDTQYF.